The clone carrying this TCR beta chain was seen only a few times. The data were taken from a study of blood T cell repertoires in COVID-19. Study as a whole: PBMCs, B-cell-depleted T cells, or T cells provided the cDNA or gDNA that made up the material.

The V and J ends lost 7 bases and 5 bases respectively, with 14 bases between them. This CDR3 has 13 amino acids. TCRdb's table, derived via immunoSEQ multiplex PCR, lists solely in-frame clones and lacks some. This table has around 70,000 clones, 70% to 90% appearing once. This clonotype was sampled from a man aged 65 to 79 with acute or convalescent COVID-19. The chain combines TRBV12-3 or TRBV12-4 with TRBJ1-2; D perhaps matches TRBD1 (5 bases). The material sequenced was peripheral blood. The CDR3 bases are TGTGCCAGCATCGAGTCAGGGAGGTATGGCTACACCTTC. Translation gives CASIESGRYGYTF.